The 22 T cell receptor beta chains in this list originate from one sample, sequenced in a study of cytomegalovirus exposure and HLA in healthy donors. PCR amplification relied on 60 Vbeta primers (plus 13 Jbeta primers). Only in-frame clones appear in the TCRdb table, and some are missing; sequencing was by immunoSEQ multiplex PCR. In the table there are roughly 150,000 clones, about 85% of which are singletons. Sequencing used PBMCs. The receptors originated from a boy between 2 and 15 years old in good health and CMV-seronegative.

The V and J genes are TRBV2 and TRBJ2-2; no firm D call. Per germline, CDR1 SNHLY and CDR2 FYNNEI. Trimming stripped 5 bases from V and 3 bases from J, with 4 bases between. This CDR3 is 12 amino acids long. CDR3 protein: CASSLDTGELFF. The CDR3 DNA sequence: TGTGCCAGCAGTCTCGACACCGGGGAGCTGTTTTTT.

This clone was counted a single time. The chain recombines TRBV7-3 with TRBJ1-1; 7 positions agree with TRBD1. CDR3 length equals 16 residues. CDR1 and CDR2 (germline): SGHTA, FQGTGA. Germline trimming cut 4 bases from V and 5 bases from J; bases unmatched to any gene: 13. The CDR3 is CASSWGWRSGGTEAFF. CDR3 nucleotide sequence: TGTGCCAGCAGCTGGGGTTGGCGATCAGGGGGTACTGAAGCTTTCTTT.

The V and J genes are TRBV10-1 and TRBJ2-1; D is undetermined. The CDR3 totals 14 residues. V dropped 2 bases and J dropped 7 bases, with 12 bases sitting between them. The germline V gene encodes CDR1 WNHNN and CDR2 SYGVQD (reference sequence). The CDR3 bases are TGCGCCAGCAGTGAGGTAGTTACCCGGAATGAGCAGTTCTTC. Protein product: CASSEVVTRNEQFF.

The J gene is TRBJ1-5, the V gene TRBV19; 9 bases agree with TRBD1. CDR1 and CDR2 (germline): LNHDA, SQIVND (reference sequence). J gave up 6 bases and V 10 bases, and 25 bases lay outside the gene matches. CDR3 length: 19 residues. In DNA, the CDR3 is TGTGCCATAAAGTGGGTGGGACAGGGAGGGTGGGGTATCGGTCAGCCCCAGCATTTT. Amino acid sequence: CAIKWVGQGGWGIGQPQHF. Full variable domain (remainder filled in from reference TRBV19 and TRBJ1-5): DGGITQSPKYLFRKEGQNVTLSCEQNLNHDAMYWYRQDPGQGLRLIYYSQIVNDFQKGDIAEGYSVSREKKESFPLTVTSAQKNPTAFYLCAIKWVGQGGWGIGQPQHFGDGTRLSIL.

In its sample, this clone was seen a few times. This chain uses TRBV6-1 with TRBJ1-2; TRBD1 aligns across 7 bases. This CDR3 comprises 17 residues. J gave up 5 bases and V 3 bases, and 15 bases lay outside the gene matches. Germline values: CDR1 MNHNS, CDR2 SASEGT. The CDR3 DNA reads as TGTGCCAGCAGTGATCCCGGGACAGCCGCAAAGAGTTATGGCTACACCTTC. This encodes CASSDPGTAAKSYGYTF.

This chain joins TRBV27 and TRBJ1-1; D perhaps matches TRBD1 (6 bases). Looked up from germline, CDR1 is MNHEY and CDR2 is SMNVEV (reference sequence). V dropped 6 bases and J dropped 2 bases, with 25 bases sitting between them. CDR3 length equals 18 residues. The CDR3 protein is CASSFRTPRGIVNTEAFF. The CDR3 DNA reads as TGTGCCAGCAGCTTCAGGACACCGAGGGGGATAGTAAACACTGAAGCTTTCTTT.

V is TRBV10-3 and J is TRBJ2-7; TRBD1 matches at 10 bases. After removal of 9 bases from V and 2 bases from J, the junction contained 7 bases not matched to a gene. This CDR3 region has 14 residues. Germline V CDR1 and CDR2: ENHRY, SYGVKD. The CDR3 DNA sequence: TGTGCCATGAGACCAGACAGGGGGCCCTACGAGCAGTACTTC. Its protein product is CAMRPDRGPYEQYF.

The chain uses TRBV5-6 and TRBJ1-5; D is possibly TRBD1 (5 bases). There are 14 residues in the CDR3. V lost 4 bases and J lost 7, with 15 bases in between. Germline CDR1 and CDR2: SGHDT and YYEEEE. DNA of the CDR3: TGTGCCAGCAGCCCGGGGGGGGGACGGCAGCCCCAGCATTTT. Translating gives CASSPGGGRQPQHF.

The J gene is TRBJ1-1, the V gene TRBV30; D unclear. CDR3 length: 11 residues. The V end was cut by 5 bases, the J end by 3 bases, with 7 bases between. Germline V gene sequence: CDR1 GTSNPN, CDR2 SVGIG (reference sequence). CDR3 nucleotide sequence: TGTGCCTGGGGGGAGGACACTGAAGCTTTCTTT. It specifies CAWGEDTEAFF.

CDR3 sequence reads: CASSSLGPGTYNSPLHF. The CDR3 nucleotides read TGTGCCAGCAGCTCTTTAGGTCCGGGGACCTATAATTCACCCCTCCACTTT. The V call is TRBV11-2, the J call TRBJ1-6; no firm D call. The germline V gene encodes CDR1 SGHAT and CDR2 FQNNGV. The CDR3 has 17 residues. The V gene lost 4 bases and the J gene lost 2 bases, with 15 bases spanning the gap.

The chain joins TRBV7-7 to TRBJ2-7; 13 bases are shared with TRBD2. Germline CDR1 and CDR2: SSHAT and FNYEAQ (reference sequence). The V and J ends lost 5 bases and 11 bases, in that order; junction bases with no gene match: 12. CDR3 length: 15 amino acids. CDR3: CASSPASGLAGVKYF. Here the CDR3 DNA reads TGTGCCAGCAGCCCTGCTTCTGGACTAGCGGGAGTGAAGTACTTC.

The chain joins TRBV11-1 to TRBJ2-4; TRBD1 aligns across 7 bases. Germline CDR1 SGHAT, CDR2 FQDESV (reference sequence). The CDR3 extends over 14 amino acids. Germline trimming cut 1 base from V and 8 bases from J; bases unmatched to any gene: 5. The CDR3 nucleotides read TGTGCCAGCAGCTTAGACAGGGGTGAGGACATTCAGTACTTC. The encoded protein is CASSLDRGEDIQYF.

This chain uses TRBV6-1 with TRBJ2-7; 7 bases match TRBD1. Germline CDR1 reads MNHNS; CDR2 reads SASEGT. The CDR3 runs to 14 residues. Trimming removed 4 bases from V and 2 bases from J; junction bases left unmatched: 5. The CDR3 protein is CASSARTGPYEQYF. DNA for the CDR3: TGTGCCAGCAGTGCAAGGACAGGCCCCTACGAGCAGTACTTC.

This clone was recorded once. CDR3 sequence (DNA): TGCAGCGTTGAGCATGGGGGGACTCCCACTGAAGCTTTCTTT. Its translation is CSVEHGGTPTEAFF. The V and J genes are TRBV29-1 and TRBJ1-1, with D perhaps matching TRBD1 (5 bases). The CDR3 is 14 amino acids. CDR1 and CDR2 from the germline V gene are SQVTM and ANQGSEA. Trimming removed 3 bases from V and 4 bases from J, with 15 bases in between.

The genes are TRBV5-1 and TRBJ1-1; tentative D call: TRBD1 (5 bases). This CDR3 comprises 15 residues. Germline CDR1 SGHRS, CDR2 YFSETQ. The V gene lost 3 bases and the J gene lost 4 bases, with 16 bases spanning the gap. CDR3 DNA sequence: TGCGCCAGCAGCTCCGGAGGTGTCGGGGGCACTGAAGCTTTCTTT. Protein: CASSSGGVGGTEAFF.

V gene TRBV7-2 combines with J gene TRBJ2-2, with 7 bases lining up with TRBD2. Germline CDR1 SGHTA, CDR2 FQGNSA. The V gene end was trimmed by 7 bases and the J gene end by 5 bases; junction bases not matched to a gene: 7. The CDR3 is 14 residues long. The CDR3 DNA follows: TGTGCCAGCATCCCGGGCGGGAGAACCGGGGAGCTGTTTTTT. Translation: CASIPGGRTGELFF.

The count of this clone is one. V and J are TRBV5-1 and TRBJ1-4; 7 bases align to TRBD1. The CDR3 has 15 amino acids. Germline CDR1 SGHRS, CDR2 YFSETQ. Trimming at V came to 5 bases and at J to 3 bases, leaving 7 bases not matched to a gene. The CDR3 DNA reads as TGCGCCAGCAGGGGCACAGGGGCGGCTAATGAAAAACTGTTTTTT. This gives the protein CASRGTGAANEKLFF. The full variable domain, completed using reference TRBV5-1 and TRBJ1-4, is KAGVTQTPRYLIKTRGQQVTLSCSPISGHRSVSWYQQTPGQGLQFLFEYFSETQRNKGNFPGRFSGRQFSNSRSEMNVSTLELGDSALYLCASRGTGAANEKLFFGSGTQLSVL.

The chain links TRBV20-1 to TRBJ2-5, with no clear D. Germline V gene sequence: CDR1 DFQATT, CDR2 SNEGSKA (reference sequence). The V end lost 3 bases, the J end lost 5 bases, and 7 bases lay between the germline ends. The CDR3 totals 11 residues. The CDR3 loop is CSASLSETQYF. For the CDR3, the DNA is TGCAGTGCTAGTCTATCGGAGACCCAGTACTTC.

Only one count was recorded for this clone. This rearrangement joins TRBV4-2 to TRBJ1-3; tentative D call: TRBD1 (5 bases). Per the germline V gene, CDR1 is LGHNA and CDR2 is YNFKEQ. The CDR3 has 15 amino acids. V was clipped by 0 bases and J by 6 bases, with 12 bases between them. CDR3 amino acids: CASSQDGAEANTIYF. The CDR3 bases are TGTGCCAGCAGCCAAGATGGGGCCGAGGCAAACACCATATATTTT.

The rearrangement links TRBV6-1 to TRBJ2-3; no clear D gene. This CDR3 region has 14 residues. The germline gives CDR1 MNHNS, CDR2 SASEGT. The V and J ends lost 7 bases and 4 bases respectively, with 15 bases between them. CDR3 residues: CASTGTLGPDTQYF. CDR3 DNA sequence: TGTGCCAGCACCGGAACCTTGGGCCCAGATACGCAGTATTTT.

The rearrangement joins TRBV14 to TRBJ2-3, with TRBD1 as a possible D gene (5 bases). CDR3 length: 16 amino acids. Germline CDR1 and CDR2: SGHDN and FVKESK. V lost 5 bases and J 2 bases, leaving 17 bases between the germline ends. The CDR3 loop reads CASSSSQGWNTDTQYF. The CDR3 DNA sequence: TGTGCCAGCAGCTCCTCCCAGGGCTGGAACACAGATACGCAGTATTTT.

This sequence joins TRBV5-1 and TRBJ2-1, with TRBD2 as a possible D gene (7 bases). CDR1 is SGHRS, CDR2 YFSETQ, per germline. The length of the CDR3 is 15 residues. V was cut by 6 bases and J by 0 bases, with 13 bases left in between. This chain's CDR3 is CASTRGGASYNEQFF. CDR3 bases: TGCGCCAGCACCCGAGGGGGGGCCTCCTACAATGAGCAGTTCTTC. Full variable domain (missing parts from reference TRBV5-1 and TRBJ2-1): KAGVTQTPRYLIKTRGQQVTLSCSPISGHRSVSWYQQTPGQGLQFLFEYFSETQRNKGNFPGRFSGRQFSNSRSEMNVSTLELGDSALYLCASTRGGASYNEQFFGPGTRLTVL.